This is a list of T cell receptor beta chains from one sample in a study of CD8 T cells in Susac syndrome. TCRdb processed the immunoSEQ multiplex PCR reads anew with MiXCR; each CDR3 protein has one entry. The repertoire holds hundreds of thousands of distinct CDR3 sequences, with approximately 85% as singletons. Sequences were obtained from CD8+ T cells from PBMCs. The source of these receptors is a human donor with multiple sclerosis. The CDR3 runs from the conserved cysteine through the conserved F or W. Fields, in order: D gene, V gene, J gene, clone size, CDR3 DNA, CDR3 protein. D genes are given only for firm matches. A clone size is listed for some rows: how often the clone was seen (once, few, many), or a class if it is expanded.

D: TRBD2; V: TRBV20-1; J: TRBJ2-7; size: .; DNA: TGCAGTGCTTCCAAGCGGGGCGCGGGGGTGCCTTACGAGCAGTACTTC; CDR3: CSASKRGAGVPYEQYF
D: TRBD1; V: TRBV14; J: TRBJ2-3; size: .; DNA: TGTGCCAGCAGTATGGGACAGACAAACACAGATACGCAGTATTTT; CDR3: CASSMGQTNTDTQYF
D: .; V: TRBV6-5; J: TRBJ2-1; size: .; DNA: TGTGCCAGCAGTTCCCCGAGTTTGCTTTACAATGAGCAGTTCTTC; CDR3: CASSSPSLLYNEQFF
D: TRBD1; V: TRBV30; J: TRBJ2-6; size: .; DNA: TGTGCCTGCACAGGGGGCTCTGGGGCCAACGTCCTGACTTTC; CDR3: CACTGGSGANVLTF
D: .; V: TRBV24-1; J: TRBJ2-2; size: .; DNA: TGTGCCACCACACAGGGCGCCGGGGAGCTGTTTTTT; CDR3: CATTQGAGELFF
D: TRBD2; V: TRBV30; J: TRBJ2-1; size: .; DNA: TGTGCCTGGAGCGCTCTAGCGGGAGCTAGTGAGCAGTTCTTC; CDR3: CAWSALAGASEQFF
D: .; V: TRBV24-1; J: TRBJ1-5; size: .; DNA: TGTGCCACCAGTTCCGGCAGGAATCAGCCCCAGCATTTT; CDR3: CATSSGRNQPQHF
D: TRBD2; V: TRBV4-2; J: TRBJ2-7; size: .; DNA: TGTGCCAGCGGAAGCGGGAGATTATACGAGCAGTACTTC; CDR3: CASGSGRLYEQYF
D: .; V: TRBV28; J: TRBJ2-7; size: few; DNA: TGTGCCAGCAGTTTACACAGGGTAGGGTCCTCCTACGAGCAGTACTTC; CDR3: CASSLHRVGSSYEQYF
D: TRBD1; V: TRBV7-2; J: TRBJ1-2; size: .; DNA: TGTGCCAGCAGCTTAGTACAGGGGGCGATCTATGGCTACACCTTC; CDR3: CASSLVQGAIYGYTF
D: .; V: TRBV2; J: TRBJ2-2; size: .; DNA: TGTGCCAGCAGTGACCCGCCCTCCGGGGAGCTGTTTTTT; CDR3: CASSDPPSGELFF
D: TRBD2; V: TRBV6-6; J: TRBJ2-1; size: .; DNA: TGTGCCAGCAGTTTACAGAGCGGGGTATACAATGAGCAGTTCTTC; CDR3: CASSLQSGVYNEQFF
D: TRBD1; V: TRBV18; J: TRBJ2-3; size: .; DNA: TGTGCCAGCTCACCGACAGGGGGTTCCCTAGATACGCAGTATTTT; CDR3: CASSPTGGSLDTQYF
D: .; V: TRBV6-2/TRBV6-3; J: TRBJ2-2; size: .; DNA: TGTGCCAGCAGTTACGCGGACAGGTGGGCAGGGACTAGAGTCGGGGAGCTGTTTTTT; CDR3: CASSYADRWAGTRVGELFF
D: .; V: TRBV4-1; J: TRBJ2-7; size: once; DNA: TGCGCCAGCAGCCAAGCTGGGACGGTTACCTACGAGCAGTACTTC; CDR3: CASSQAGTVTYEQYF
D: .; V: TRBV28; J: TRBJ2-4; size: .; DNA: TGTGCCAGCAGCCGGGACCAAAACATTCAGTACTTC; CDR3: CASSRDQNIQYF
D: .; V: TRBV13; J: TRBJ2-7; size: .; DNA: TGTGCCAGCAGCTTAAGGGCCAGCCTTACCTACGAGCAGTACTTC; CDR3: CASSLRASLTYEQYF
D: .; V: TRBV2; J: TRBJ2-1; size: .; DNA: TGTGCCAGCGAGGGTGAGCGGGTTATCACCTACAATGAGCAGTTCTTC; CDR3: CASEGERVITYNEQFF
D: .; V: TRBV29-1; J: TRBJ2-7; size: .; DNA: TGCATTGTCACCAGTGAGTACGAGCAGTACTTC; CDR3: CIVTSEYEQYF
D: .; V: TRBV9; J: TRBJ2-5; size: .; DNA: TGTGCCAGCAGCGTAAGGGGTGTGCAGGTGGGAGAGACCCAGTACTTC; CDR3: CASSVRGVQVGETQYF
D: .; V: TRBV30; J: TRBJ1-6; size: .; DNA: TGTGCCTGGAGAGCGGTGAATTCACCCCTCCACTTT; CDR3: CAWRAVNSPLHF
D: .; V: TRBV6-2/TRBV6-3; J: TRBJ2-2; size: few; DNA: TGTGCCAGCAGTTACGTCCCGGGTCCCGGTGGCGGGGAGCTGTTTTTT; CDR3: CASSYVPGPGGGELFF
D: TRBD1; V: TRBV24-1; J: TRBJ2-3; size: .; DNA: TGTGCCACCAGGGGGACAGGGGTAATGGCAGATACGCAGTATTTT; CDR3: CATRGTGVMADTQYF
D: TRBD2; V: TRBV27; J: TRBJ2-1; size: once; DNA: TGTGCCAGCAGTTTAAGGAGCGGGAAGAGGCCGGATGAGCAGTTCTTC; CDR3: CASSLRSGKRPDEQFF
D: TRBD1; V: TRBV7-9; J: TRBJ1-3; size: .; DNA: TGTGCCAGCAGCCCTCGACAGGGGACTGGAAACACCATATATTTT; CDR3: CASSPRQGTGNTIYF
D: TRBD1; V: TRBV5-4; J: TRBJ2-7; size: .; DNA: TGTGCCAGCAGCCCAGACAGGGGCAGCTCCTACGAGCAGTACTTC; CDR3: CASSPDRGSSYEQYF
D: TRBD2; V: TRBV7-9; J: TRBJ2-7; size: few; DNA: TGTGCCAGCAGCTTAGGGCTAGCGGGGGACCTCTCCTACGAGCAGTACTTC; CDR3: CASSLGLAGDLSYEQYF
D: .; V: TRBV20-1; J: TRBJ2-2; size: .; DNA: TGCAGTGCTAGTCTTATCGGGGAGCTGTTTTTT; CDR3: CSASLIGELFF
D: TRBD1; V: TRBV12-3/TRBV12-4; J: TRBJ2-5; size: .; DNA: TGTGCCAGCACCGGGGACAGCGGCGGGGAGACCCAGTACTTC; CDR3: CASTGDSGGETQYF
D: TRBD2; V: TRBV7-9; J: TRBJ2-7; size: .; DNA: TGTGCCAGCAGCCCCTTGGGCGGGGAGACTAGCGGAGGGGATTACGAGCAGTACTTC; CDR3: CASSPLGGETSGGDYEQYF
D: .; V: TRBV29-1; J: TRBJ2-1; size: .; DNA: TGCAGCGTTGCTTCACTCAGCTCCTACAATGAGCAGTTCTTC; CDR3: CSVASLSSYNEQFF
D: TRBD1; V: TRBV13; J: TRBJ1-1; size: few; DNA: TGTGCCAGCAGCACCCGACAGGGAGGGAACACTGAAGCTTTCTTT; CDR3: CASSTRQGGNTEAFF
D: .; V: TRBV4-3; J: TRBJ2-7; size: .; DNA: TGCGCCAGCAGCCAAGATCGGATGACCTCCTACGAGCAGTACTTC; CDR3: CASSQDRMTSYEQYF
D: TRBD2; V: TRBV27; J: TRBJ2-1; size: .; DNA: TGTGCCAGCAGTCCGGGACTAGCGCACAATGAGCAGTTCTTC; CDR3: CASSPGLAHNEQFF
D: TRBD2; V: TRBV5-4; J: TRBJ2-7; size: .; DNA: TGTGCCAGCAGCCCCCTAGCGGACCCCTACGAGCAGTACTTC; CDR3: CASSPLADPYEQYF
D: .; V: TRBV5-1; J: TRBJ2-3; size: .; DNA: TGCGCCAGCAGCCCCCACGGGGCAATTAGCACAGATACGCAGTATTTT; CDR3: CASSPHGAISTDTQYF
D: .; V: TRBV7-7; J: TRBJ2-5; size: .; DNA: TGTGTCAGCAGCTTAGCGGTGGGGATGGCCCAGTACTTC; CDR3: CVSSLAVGMAQYF
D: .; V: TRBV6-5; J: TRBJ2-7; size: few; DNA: TGTGCCAGCAGTTACGACAGGCTCTCCTACGAGCAGTACTTC; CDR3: CASSYDRLSYEQYF
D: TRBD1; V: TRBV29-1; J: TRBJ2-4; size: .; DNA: TGCAGCGCAACAGGGGAACTAGCCAAAAACATTCAGTACTTC; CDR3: CSATGELAKNIQYF
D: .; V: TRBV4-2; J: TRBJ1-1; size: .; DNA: TGTGCCAGCAGCCAGGTCCCGGGGCCTGAAGCTTTCTTT; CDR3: CASSQVPGPEAFF
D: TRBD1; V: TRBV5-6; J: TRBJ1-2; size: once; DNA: TGTGCCAGCAGCACCCCGGGACAGGGTCGGGGCTACACCTTC; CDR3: CASSTPGQGRGYTF